This T cell receptor beta chain is drawn from a study of early stage breast cancer tumors. This table comes from immunoSEQ multiplex PCR, and its TCRdb copy is limited to in-frame clones, with some not included. The sample holds tens of thousands of clones, about 90% seen once. The CDR3 has 14 amino acids. Germline CDR1 reads SNHLY; CDR2 reads FYNNEI. V trimming: 1 base; J trimming: 11 bases; junction bases outside the gene matches: 5. The sequenced sample consisted of blood. The clonotype comes from a person between 65 and 80 years old with breast cancer. The V call is TRBV2, the J call TRBJ1-4; 9 bases align to TRBD1. CDR3 DNA sequence: TGTGCCAGCAGTGAAGTGGGACAGGGAGGGAAACTGTTTTTT. This encodes CASSEVGQGGKLFF.